Each of the 13 T cell receptor beta chains below was sequenced from the same sample in a study of blood T cells in healthy people across ages. The use of a sample-barcoded 5' primer and a J-beta primer mix characterized a second PCR of about 6 to 12 cycles. TCRdb fed the 5' RACE reads into MiXCR, producing one record per CDR3 protein. The table lists 1,500,000 or so distinct CDR3 sequences, almost 60% of them singletons. Material for sequencing was blood. The receptors were gathered from a man between 18 and 29 years old in good health.

This clonotype was detected only a few times. This sequence joins TRBV12-3 or TRBV12-4 and TRBJ2-2; no clear D gene. V was clipped by 1 base and J by 4 bases, with 10 bases between them. The CDR3 is 15 residues long. The CDR3 coding sequence is TGTGCCAGCAGTTTAGTCGGGCTCAGCACCGGGGAGCTGTTTTTT. It specifies CASSLVGLSTGELFF.

This clonotype was seen more than once but under ten times. CDR3 sequence (DNA): TGTGCCAGCACCGCGACTAGCGGCTCCTACGAGCAGTACTTC. This sequence encodes CASTATSGSYEQYF. J is TRBJ2-7 and V is TRBV7-9; 9 bases align to TRBD2. With 7 bases clipped from V and 0 bases from J, the junction kept 4 bases outside the gene matches. The CDR3 runs to 14 residues. The germline V gene encodes CDR1 SEHNR and CDR2 FQNEAQ (reference sequence).

As regards this clonotype: The germline gene is not matched at one end of the junction; a read error may be the cause. V gene TRBV9 combines with J gene TRBJ2-3; TRBD2 matches at 11 bases. Germline lookup yields CDR1 SGDLS and CDR2 YYNGEE. The CDR3 runs to 17 residues. CDR3 nucleotides: TGTGCCGGCAGCCCGACCGGGACTAGCGGATACACAGATACGCAGTATTTT. Protein: CAGSPTGTSGYTDTQYF.

The chain recombines TRBV4-1 with TRBJ2-5; maybe TRBD1 (5 bases). V was shortened by 0 bases and J by 11 bases, with 22 bases between the two germline ends. Germline V lookup: CDR1 MGHRA, CDR2 YSYEKL. The CDR3 consists of 16 residues. The CDR3 protein is CASSQEGSLWGNEQYF. The CDR3 nucleotides read TGCGCCAGCAGCCAAGAGGGCTCCTTGTGGGGCAATGAGCAGTACTTC.

The chain uses TRBV3-1 and TRBJ2-7; 8 nucleotides align to TRBD2. The CDR3 is 15 amino acids. The J segment lost 2 bases and the V segment lost 5 bases, leaving 8 bases of the junction unmatched. Germline CDR1 and CDR2: LGHDT and YNNKEL (reference sequence). CDR3 region: CASSDRTSGAYEQYF. The CDR3 DNA follows: TGTGCCAGCAGCGATAGAACTAGCGGAGCCTACGAGCAGTACTTC.

V is TRBV9 and J is TRBJ2-7; D is unclear. Per the germline V gene, CDR1 is SGDLS and CDR2 is YYNGEE. The germline V and J ends were trimmed by 0 bases and 4 bases, with 8 bases remaining between them. CDR3 length equals 13 residues. CDR3 nucleotide sequence: TGTGCCAGCAGCGTAGAAGACGCATACGAGCAGTACTTC. This codes for CASSVEDAYEQYF.

The V and J genes are TRBV7-2 and TRBJ1-2; no definite D call. From germline, CDR1 is SGHTA and CDR2 FQGNSA. Deletions cut 6 bases from V and 4 bases from J, with 9 bases between. The CDR3 consists of 12 residues. The CDR3 bases are TGTGCCAGCAGGAGGGTTGGCTATGGCTACACCTTC. Translating gives CASRRVGYGYTF.

The rearrangement joins TRBV20-1 to TRBJ1-3, with TRBD1 as a possible D gene (5 bases). CDR1 is DFQATT, CDR2 SNEGSKA, per germline (reference sequence). This CDR3 is 15 amino acids long. V lost 0 bases to trimming and J lost 0 bases, with 9 bases between them. The CDR3 loop is CSAREGRPSGNTIYF. The CDR3 DNA reads as TGCAGTGCTAGAGAGGGACGGCCCTCTGGAAACACCATATATTTT.

The chain is built from TRBV6-6 and TRBJ2-5, with D unclear. In germline, CDR1 is MNHNY, CDR2 SVGAGI (reference sequence). The ends were cut back, 4 bases at V and 1 base at J, with 10 bases in the middle. This CDR3 has 14 amino acids. CDR3 in DNA: TGTGCCAGCAGTTCCTCCAGAGTCCAAGAGACCCAGTACTTC. It codes for CASSSSRVQETQYF.

This clonotype has a handful of counts. The chain combines TRBV7-9 with TRBJ2-7; D gene ambiguous. The assigned J gene may be wrong: the sequence end matches TRBJ2-5 better. CDR1 SEHNR and CDR2 FQNEAQ come from the germline V gene (reference sequence). The CDR3 sequence is 11 residues long. The CDR3 coding sequence is TGTGCCAGCAGCGCCGACCAGACCCAGTACTTC. Its protein is CASSADQTQYF.

The chain couples TRBV12-3 or TRBV12-4 to TRBJ1-1, with 8 positions matching TRBD1. After removal of 7 bases from V and 10 bases from J, the junction contained 26 bases not matched to a gene. This CDR3 is built from 18 residues. The CDR3 coding sequence is TGTGCCAGCACCTCTAGCAGGGGGCTAGCCTGGGTTAAGGGTGGAGCTTTCTTT. Translating gives CASTSSRGLAWVKGGAFF.

The V gene is TRBV6-6, the J gene TRBJ2-1; the match to TRBD2 covers 10 bases. With V trimmed by 0 bases and J by 8 bases, 10 bases remained unmatched. This CDR3 has 17 residues. In germline, CDR1 is MNHNY, CDR2 SVGAGI (reference sequence). The CDR3 reads CASSYSRTSGMGDEQFF. CDR3 sequence (DNA): TGTGCCAGCAGTTACTCCCGTACTAGCGGGATGGGGGATGAGCAGTTCTTC.

The V call is TRBV20-1, the J call TRBJ1-2, with a tentative D call TRBD1 (6 bases). V lost 2 bases to trimming and J lost 6 bases, with 16 bases between them. CDR1 and CDR2 from the germline V gene are DFQATT and SNEGSKA (reference sequence). The CDR3 length is 14 residues. CDR3 sequence: CSARRDKLLDGYTF. The CDR3 nucleotides are TGCAGTGCTAGACGGGACAAGTTACTGGATGGCTACACCTTC.